This T cell receptor beta chain emerged from a study of T cells after yellow fever vaccination. Study-wide points: Subsequent booster samples again held most clones from primary vaccination (96% CD4, approximately 85% CD8). Clonotypes shared by both compartments, CD4 and CD8, made up a small share. Weaker overall was a secondary response that nonetheless peaked faster, on day 5 versus 15.

Generation of TCR cDNA used 5'RACE template switching (which added a universal primer site and UMIs). TCRdb re-analysed the 5' RACE reads in MiXCR, keeping a single row per CDR3 protein. The sample yields about 260,000 distinct CDR3 sequences, 13% seen once. This clonotype was picked up a small number of times. Its antigen is unidentified. The receptor was isolated from a man under 40 who received the YFV17D yellow fever vaccine. The material sequenced was CD4+ T cells sorted from PBMCs, taken 45 days after the yellow fever booster vaccination.

In nucleotides, the CDR3 is TGCGCCAGCAGCCCCCGGAGTAGCGGGGGCCACAATGAGCAGTTCTTC. Protein product: CASSPRSSGGHNEQFF. The V call is TRBV5-1, the J call TRBJ2-1, with 9 nucleotides matching TRBD2. J lost 5 bases, V lost 4 bases, and 10 bases had no gene match. The germline gives CDR1 SGHRS, CDR2 YFSETQ. This CDR3 contains 16 residues.